Sequencing of this T cell receptor beta chain was carried out in a study of cytomegalovirus exposure and HLA in healthy donors. Study information: Among the approximately 420 donors who were genotyped, roughly 76% fell in the genetic ancestry cluster that is associated with self-reported Caucasian donors. Study-level findings and limits: Analyses of presence/absence relied on an assumption of roughly uniform sequencing depth across donors. The study found most TCR sequences rare, yet found some public TCRs in many donors. Sequence variants that were highly shared formed a cluster that was likely a sequencing artifact.

This clone was counted only a few times. Its specificity is not known. Use of 60 Vbeta and 13 Jbeta primers characterized the PCR. Assay: immunoSEQ multiplex PCR; the TCRdb copy retains only in-frame clones and omits some. The sample holds about 120,000 clones, 65% to 80% seen once. This CDR3 has 12 residues. Trimming took off 3 bases at V and 6 bases at J, with 7 bases between the two ends. This chain links TRBV5-3 with TRBJ2-1; D not certain. TRBV5-3 is labeled an ORF, and its function is uncertain. Sequencing was performed on PBMCs. The sequence derives from a man in his forties or fifties in good health and CMV-seropositive. The CDR3, as DNA: TGTGCCAGAAGCTGCGTTATCAATGAGCAGTTCTTC. Its protein is CARSCVINEQFF.